The entry that follows covers one TCR beta chain sequence. This sample was taken from a study of blood T cell repertoires in COVID-19. Study overall: Samples came from the United States, Italy and Spain, spanning acute and convalescent COVID-19. T cells, B-cell-depleted T cells, or PBMCs provided the cDNA or gDNA that served as material.

Original processing notes: Using reference gene primer amplification, nucleated cell counts were estimated. Produced via immunoSEQ multiplex PCR; TCRdb's table is partial and in-frame only. V and J calls and clone size are those listed in that table; D and trimming were worked out from the DNA. The data show a few hundred thousand clones, with around 89% seen just once and about 0.8% held by the top ten. The CDR3 covers 14 residues. Germline V CDR1 and CDR2: MNHNY, SVGAGI (reference sequence). V was pared by 6 bases and J by 2 bases, with 10 bases between. The chain combines TRBV6-6 with TRBJ2-2, with D perhaps matching TRBD1 (6 bases). The sequenced sample consisted of peripheral blood. This clonotype originated in a man younger than 40 with acute or convalescent COVID-19. The DNA for the CDR3 is TGTGCCAGCAGGCAGGACAGAAACACCGGGGAGCTGTTTTTT. It translates to CASRQDRNTGELFF.